Shown below are 10 T cell receptor beta chains from a single sample sequenced in a study of blood T cell repertoires in COVID-19. The assay was immunoSEQ multiplex PCR, and TCRdb's table has in-frame clones only and misses some. The table has 130,000 or so clones, 85% to 90% seen once. Input material: peripheral blood. All receptors come from a middle-aged man with active or convalescent COVID-19.

The J gene is TRBJ2-7, the V gene TRBV11-2, with 8 bases fitting TRBD1. The CDR3 runs 14 residues. J gave up 2 bases and V 1 base, and 1 base lay outside the gene matches. From germline, CDR1 is SGHAT and CDR2 FQNNGV. The CDR3 nucleotides are TGTGCCAGCAGCTTAGCAGGGGGCCCCTACGAGCAGTACTTC. Translation gives CASSLAGGPYEQYF.

The chain recombines TRBV30 with TRBJ2-5; 8 bases are shared with TRBD2. Trimming at V came to 6 bases and at J to 4 bases, leaving 7 bases not matched to a gene. Germline V gene sequence: CDR1 GTSNPN, CDR2 SVGIG (reference sequence). The CDR3 is 13 amino acids. Written as DNA, the CDR3 is TGTGCCTGTCCCCTTGCGGGAGGAGAGACCCAGTACTTC. Protein product: CACPLAGGETQYF.

The chain has TRBV19 and TRBJ2-3; a weak D match, TRBD2 (5 bases). Germline V gene lookup returns CDR1 LNHDA and CDR2 SQIVND (reference sequence). The CDR3 totals 16 residues. Trimming took 6 bases from V and 0 from J, leaving 16 bases between them. The CDR3 protein is CASSGRVGASTDTQYF. In DNA form, the CDR3 reads TGTGCCAGTAGCGGGCGGGTCGGAGCTAGCACAGATACGCAGTATTTT.

The V call is TRBV4-2, the J call TRBJ2-3; TRBD1 might be the D (6 bases). The germline gives CDR1 LGHNA, CDR2 YNFKEQ. Trimming removed 2 bases from V and 0 bases from J, with 15 bases in between. This CDR3 has 17 residues. The CDR3 spells CASSQPGTSLSTDTQYF. DNA of the CDR3: TGTGCCAGCAGCCAACCCGGGACAAGTCTTAGCACAGATACGCAGTATTTT.

CDR3 loop: CASSLRGQHNEQFF. The CDR3 nucleotides read TGTGCCAGCAGTTTGAGGGGGCAGCACAATGAGCAGTTCTTC. V is TRBV27 and J is TRBJ2-1; 7 bases fit TRBD1. J lost 5 bases, V lost 3 bases, and 4 bases had no gene match. The CDR3 is 14 residues long. Germline V gives CDR1 MNHEY, CDR2 SMNVEV (reference sequence).

The rearrangement joins TRBV5-6 to TRBJ2-2; 7 positions match TRBD1. Per the germline V gene, CDR1 is SGHDT and CDR2 is YYEEEE. The trim removed 4 bases at V and 7 bases at J, leaving 4 bases unmatched. This CDR3 region has 13 residues. The CDR3 region is CASSPQGIGELFF. The CDR3 DNA reads as TGTGCCAGCAGCCCACAGGGGATCGGGGAGCTGTTTTTT.

The V gene is TRBV19, the J gene TRBJ1-5; 10 bases fit TRBD1. The CDR3 contains 15 residues. Germline V gives CDR1 LNHDA, CDR2 SQIVND (reference sequence). V was clipped by 6 bases and J by 9 bases; unmatched bases: 11. The CDR3 protein is CASSRDRGVGGPQHF. CDR3 sequence (DNA): TGTGCCAGTAGCCGGGACAGGGGCGTTGGGGGGCCCCAGCATTTT.

The rearrangement uses TRBV6-5 and TRBJ2-3; 9 nucleotides agree with TRBD1. Germline loops: CDR1 MNHEY, CDR2 SVGAGI. V dropped 6 bases and J dropped 5; count of bases not matched to a gene: 9. The CDR3 length is 15 residues. CDR3 nucleotides: TGTGCCAGCAGCCCGGAAGGACAGGGGTTAGATACGCAGTATTTT. It specifies CASSPEGQGLDTQYF.

This clone showed up just once. The genes are TRBV21-1 and TRBJ1-1; TRBD1, the table's D call, was not compared with the DNA. TRBV21-1 is classified as a pseudogene. The CDR3 has 11 residues. CDR3 DNA sequence: TGTGCCACCCTTAGACAGGGAAAAGCTTTCTTT. It specifies CATLRQGKAFF.

This rearrangement joins TRBV24-1 to TRBJ1-4; TRBD1 is a possible D gene (5 bases). The V and J ends lost 3 bases and 0 bases respectively, with 10 bases between them. The CDR3 covers 16 residues. Germline V gene sequence: CDR1 KGHDR, CDR2 SFDVKD. CDR3: CATSDGTGATNEKLFF. CDR3 DNA sequence: TGTGCCACCAGTGATGGTACAGGTGCAACTAATGAAAAACTGTTTTTT.